This entry is about one TCR beta chain. The antigen is unknown. This entry belongs to a study of CD4+ T cells in melanoma. Whole-study findings and limits: CD8+ T cell, macrophage and B cell function reportedly correlated with neoantigen-specific CD4+ T cells.

The repertoire was sequenced with immunoSEQ multiplex PCR; TCRdb's copy has only in-frame clones and lacks some. This sample has approximately 16,000 clones; 80% to 85% occur once, and the top ten carry about 5.8%. Trimming cost V 1 base and J 2 bases; bases outside gene matches: 5. Per the germline V gene, CDR1 is SGHNT and CDR2 is YYREEE (reference sequence). The length of the CDR3 is 17 residues. This TCR came from a human donor with melanoma. Sequencing was performed on cells from a culture (not recorded whether cultured in vitro). The chain joins TRBV5-4 to TRBJ2-6; 8 bases align to TRBD2. The CDR3 DNA reads TGTGCCAGCAGCTTGCTCGCGCGGGGGGCTGGGGCCAACGTCCTGACTTTC. Translation: CASSLLARGAGANVLTF.